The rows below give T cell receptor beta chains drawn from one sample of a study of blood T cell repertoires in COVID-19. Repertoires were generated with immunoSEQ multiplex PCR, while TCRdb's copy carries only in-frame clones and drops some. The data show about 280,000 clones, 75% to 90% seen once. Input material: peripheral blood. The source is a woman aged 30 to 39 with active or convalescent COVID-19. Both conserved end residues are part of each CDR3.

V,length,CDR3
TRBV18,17,CASSLNGQGVLNEKLFF
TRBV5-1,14,CASSLVPGVETQYF
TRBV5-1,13,CASKQGADQPQHF
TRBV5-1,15,CASSFWDSSQETQYF
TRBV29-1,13,CSVVGGGGEKLFF
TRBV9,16,CASSVRGGPGTDTQYF
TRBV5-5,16,CASSSPRGDYNSPLHF
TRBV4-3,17,CASSQGLRDLQNTEAFF
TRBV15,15,CATSRDEGAAYGYTF
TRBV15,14,CATSRGAGAYGYTF
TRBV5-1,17,CASSFGLAGGQVETQYF
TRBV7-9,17,CASSWAPGGRIYNEQFF
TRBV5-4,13,CASYRGPLDEQFF
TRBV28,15,CASSLGQPDNSPLHF
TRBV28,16,CASRPTGDAYNQPQHF
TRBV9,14,CASSEAGRWGEQFF
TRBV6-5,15,CASSYWAGWTGELFF
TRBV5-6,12,CASSLLAGGQFF
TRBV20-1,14,CSASIGTGSQPQHF
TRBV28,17,CASSLSVLRSYNSPLHF
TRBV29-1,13,CSVDTGVGEKLFF
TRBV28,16,CASSLLGSSAGEKLFF
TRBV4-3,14,CASSQDPSGETQYF
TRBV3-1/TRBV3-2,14,CASSLRQGDQPQHF
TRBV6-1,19,CASSETKDRGSHWNTEAFF
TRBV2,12,CASRDRGPEQYF
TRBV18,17,CASSPRHGGSPRHEQYF
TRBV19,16,CASSSTGDRVIFRPHF
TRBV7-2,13,CASSFRGGAEQYF
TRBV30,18,CAWSVPAPYTGRGYEQYF
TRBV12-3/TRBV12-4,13,CASGKDSSYEQYF
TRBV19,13,CASSMGRNTEAFF
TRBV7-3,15,CASSYSGLAGTEQYF
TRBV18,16,CASSPRGKGSFYGYTF
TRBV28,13,CASSPPGGYGYTF
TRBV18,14,CASSPSANTGELFF
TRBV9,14,CASSVDPGSEKLFF
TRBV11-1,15,CASSSPVGANTEAFF
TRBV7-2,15,CASSLGSGGTDTQYF
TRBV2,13,CASSFNRQETQYF
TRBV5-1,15,CASSLEAGGGNEQFF
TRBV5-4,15,CASSLRTGGLETQYF
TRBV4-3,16,CASSRIQGGDTGELFF
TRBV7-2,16,CASSLRMPGGNSPLHF
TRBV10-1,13,CASSESQGQPQHF
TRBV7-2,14,CASSLAGGHGEQYF
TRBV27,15,CASSWTGGGGNTIYF
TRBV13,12,CASSPNNTEAFF